This TCR beta chain was sequenced during a study of blood T cells in healthy people across ages. Study-wide results and limits: In older individuals, TCR beta diversity per million T cells was lower, falling roughly linearly with age.

A second PCR, run for roughly 7 to 12 cycles, used a sample-barcoded 5' primer plus a J-beta primer mix. MiXCR, run by TCRdb on the 5' RACE reads, gives a single entry per CDR3 protein. Of 1.5 million to 2 million distinct CDR3 sequences listed, around 48% are singletons. J gave up 11 bases and V 5 bases, and 15 bases lay outside the gene matches. This CDR3 has 15 amino acids. Germline V gives CDR1 SGHTA, CDR2 FQGNSA. Remarks on this clonotype: Its antigen remains unidentified.

V usage is TRBV7-2 and J usage is TRBJ2-5; 9 nucleotides align to TRBD1. The receptor was isolated from a woman aged 40 to 55 in good health. What was sequenced was blood. The CDR3 reads CASSGRGTGFGQQYF. The CDR3 nucleotides read TGTGCCAGCAGCGGGCGGGGGACAGGGTTCGGACAGCAGTACTTC.